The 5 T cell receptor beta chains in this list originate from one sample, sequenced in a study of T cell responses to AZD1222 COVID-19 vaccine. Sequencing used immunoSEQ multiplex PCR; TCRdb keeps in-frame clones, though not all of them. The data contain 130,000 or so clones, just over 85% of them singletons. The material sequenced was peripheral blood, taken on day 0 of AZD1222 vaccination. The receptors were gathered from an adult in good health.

The CDR3 DNA reads as TGTGCCAGCATCTGGTCCTATGGCTACACCTTC. Translating gives CASIWSYGYTF. V is TRBV6-5 and J is TRBJ1-2; the D is unclear. The CDR3 consists of 11 residues. With 7 bases removed from V and 4 bases from J, the gap between germline ends came to 7 bases. Germline assignment: CDR1 MNHEY and CDR2 SVGAGI.

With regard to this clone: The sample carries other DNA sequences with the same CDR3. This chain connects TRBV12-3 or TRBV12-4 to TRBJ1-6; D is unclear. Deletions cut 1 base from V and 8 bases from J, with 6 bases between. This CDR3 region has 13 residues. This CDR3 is CASSLGGDSPLHF. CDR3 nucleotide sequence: TGTGCCAGCAGTTTAGGTGGGGATTCACCCCTCCACTTT.

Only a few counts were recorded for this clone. CDR3 sequence: CASSRTARDVSDYGYTF. The CDR3 region has the DNA TGTGCCAGCAGTAGGACAGCCCGTGACGTATCTGACTATGGCTACACCTTC. The chain uses TRBV28 and TRBJ1-2; D possibly corresponds to TRBD1 (6 bases). V gave up 5 bases and J gave up 3 bases, with 22 bases separating them. Germline values: CDR1 MDHEN, CDR2 SYDVKM. The CDR3 covers 17 residues.

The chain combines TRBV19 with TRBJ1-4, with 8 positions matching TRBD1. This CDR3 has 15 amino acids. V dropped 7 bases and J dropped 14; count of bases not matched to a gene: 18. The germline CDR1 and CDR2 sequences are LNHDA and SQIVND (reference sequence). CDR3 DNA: TGTGCCAGTAACCACGCGCAGGGGGCGGGGGAACGGCTGTTTTTT. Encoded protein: CASNHAQGAGERLFF.

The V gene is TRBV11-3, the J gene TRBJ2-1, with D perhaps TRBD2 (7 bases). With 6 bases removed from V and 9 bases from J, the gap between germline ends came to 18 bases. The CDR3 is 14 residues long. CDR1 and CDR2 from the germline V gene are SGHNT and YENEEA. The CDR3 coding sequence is TGTGCCAGCAGGGACCGCGCCGGGGGGCCTGAGCAGTTCTTC. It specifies CASRDRAGGPEQFF.